The rows below give T cell receptor beta chains drawn from one sample of a study of beta chain features in type 1 diabetes. Only in-frame clones appear in the TCRdb table, and some are missing; sequencing was by immunoSEQ multiplex PCR. Among about 620,000 clones listed, about 14% were seen once. Input material: naive CD4+ T cells from blood. The receptors were gathered from a man between 18 and 29 years old in good health. The CDR3 runs from the conserved cysteine through the conserved F or W. D genes are given only for firm matches. Not every row has a clone size; where given, it reads once, few, many or a size class.

size: few
V: TRBV9
D: TRBD2
J: TRBJ2-7
length: 15
DNA: TGTGCCAGCAGCCCGCGGGCGGGGGAATCCTACGAGCAGTACTTC
CDR3: CASSPRAGESYEQYF

size: few
V: TRBV10-3
D: -
J: TRBJ1-4
length: 12
DNA: TGTGCCATTTCGGGCCCTAATGAAAAACTGTTTTTT
CDR3: CAISGPNEKLFF

size: -
V: TRBV28
D: TRBD1
J: TRBJ1-2
length: 13
DNA: TGTGCCAGCAGTATAGACAGGGTCTATGGCTACACCTTC
CDR3: CASSIDRVYGYTF

size: -
V: TRBV6-5
D: -
J: TRBJ2-5
length: 15
DNA: TGTGCCAGCAGTTCACCGGGACGCCAGGAAGAGACCCAGTACTTC
CDR3: CASSSPGRQEETQYF

size: few
V: TRBV4-3
D: -
J: TRBJ1-1
length: 15
DNA: TGCGCCAGCAGCTACGGGACCGAAAAGAACACTGAAGCTTTCTTT
CDR3: CASSYGTEKNTEAFF

size: few
V: TRBV6-5
D: -
J: TRBJ1-2
length: 15
DNA: TGTGCCAGCAGGGAGCGAGGGGGGTCTAACTATGGCTACACCTTC
CDR3: CASRERGGSNYGYTF

size: few
V: TRBV7-9
D: TRBD2
J: TRBJ2-1
length: 16
DNA: TGTGCCAGCAGCTTAGCGAAACTAGCGGTTTACAATGAGCAGTTCTTC
CDR3: CASSLAKLAVYNEQFF

size: few
V: TRBV18
D: TRBD1
J: TRBJ2-5
length: 13
DNA: TGTGCCAGCTCACCAGGACAGGACGCGACCCAGTACTTC
CDR3: CASSPGQDATQYF

size: few
V: TRBV5-1
D: TRBD1
J: TRBJ2-6
length: 18
DNA: TGCGCCAGCAGCATGGCCGGGACAGCTGGAGCAGGGGCCAACGTCCTGACTTTC
CDR3: CASSMAGTAGAGANVLTF

size: few
V: TRBV11-3
D: -
J: TRBJ2-7
length: 14
DNA: TGTGCCAGCAGCGTTTCAGCTGACTCCTACGAGCAGTACTTC
CDR3: CASSVSADSYEQYF

size: -
V: TRBV7-9
D: -
J: TRBJ2-5
length: 14
DNA: TGTGCCAGCAGGGCCCGGCCACAACAAGAGACCCAGTACTTC
CDR3: CASRARPQQETQYF

size: few
V: TRBV30
D: -
J: TRBJ2-5
length: 16
DNA: TGTGCCTGGAGTGTACGTAGCAGGGTGGTCCAAGAGACCCAGTACTTC
CDR3: CAWSVRSRVVQETQYF

size: -
V: TRBV7-2
D: -
J: TRBJ1-5
length: 18
DNA: TGTGCCAGCAGCTCTAGTGGGGGCGGGTCCTATAGCAATCAGCCCCAGCATTTT
CDR3: CASSSSGGGSYSNQPQHF

size: -
V: TRBV28
D: -
J: TRBJ2-7
length: 11
DNA: TGTGCCAGCAGTGGCCAATACGAGCAGTACTTC
CDR3: CASSGQYEQYF

size: few
V: TRBV9
D: TRBD2
J: TRBJ2-1
length: 17
DNA: TGTGCCAGCAGCGCCAACTCAGCGGGAGTGGCGTACAATGAGCAGTTCTTC
CDR3: CASSANSAGVAYNEQFF

size: -
V: TRBV5-4
D: TRBD1
J: TRBJ2-2
length: 16
DNA: TGTGCCAGCAGCTTCCCCCCAGGGGGAGACACCGGGGAGCTGTTTTTT
CDR3: CASSFPPGGDTGELFF

size: few
V: TRBV9
D: -
J: TRBJ2-3
length: 12
DNA: TGTGCCAGCAGCCAGACCCGAGATACGCAGTATTTT
CDR3: CASSQTRDTQYF

size: -
V: TRBV29-1
D: TRBD1
J: TRBJ1-1
length: 14
DNA: TGCAGCGTTGTTGCAGGGGGCGCCTGGGTCGAAGCTTTCTTT
CDR3: CSVVAGGAWVEAFF

size: -
V: TRBV4-3
D: TRBD2
J: TRBJ2-3
length: 17
DNA: TGCGCCAGCAGCCAAGAGGGACTAGCGGGCTACACAGATACGCAGTATTTT
CDR3: CASSQEGLAGYTDTQYF

size: few
V: TRBV7-2
D: -
J: TRBJ2-2
length: 16
DNA: TGTGCCAGCAGCTCTCAGGGGGGCACTATCACCGGGGAGCTGTTTTTT
CDR3: CASSSQGGTITGELFF

size: few
V: TRBV25-1
D: -
J: TRBJ2-5
length: 17
DNA: TGTGCCAGCAGTGAAATAGGGAAAGCCATCAGAGAAGAGACCCAGTACTTC
CDR3: CASSEIGKAIREETQYF

size: few
V: TRBV6-6
D: TRBD1
J: TRBJ1-5
length: 16
DNA: TGTGCCAGCAGTCGGGGATTGGGACAGATCAATCAGCCCCAGCATTTT
CDR3: CASSRGLGQINQPQHF

size: few
V: TRBV5-6
D: -
J: TRBJ1-1
length: 15
DNA: TGTGCCAGCAGCTTGCCCCAGGGGTTGTACACTGAAGCTTTCTTT
CDR3: CASSLPQGLYTEAFF

size: -
V: TRBV7-2
D: TRBD1
J: TRBJ2-7
length: 12
DNA: TGTGCCAGCAGCTTAGCAGGCAGGGGGCACCGCTTC
CDR3: CASSLAGRGHRF